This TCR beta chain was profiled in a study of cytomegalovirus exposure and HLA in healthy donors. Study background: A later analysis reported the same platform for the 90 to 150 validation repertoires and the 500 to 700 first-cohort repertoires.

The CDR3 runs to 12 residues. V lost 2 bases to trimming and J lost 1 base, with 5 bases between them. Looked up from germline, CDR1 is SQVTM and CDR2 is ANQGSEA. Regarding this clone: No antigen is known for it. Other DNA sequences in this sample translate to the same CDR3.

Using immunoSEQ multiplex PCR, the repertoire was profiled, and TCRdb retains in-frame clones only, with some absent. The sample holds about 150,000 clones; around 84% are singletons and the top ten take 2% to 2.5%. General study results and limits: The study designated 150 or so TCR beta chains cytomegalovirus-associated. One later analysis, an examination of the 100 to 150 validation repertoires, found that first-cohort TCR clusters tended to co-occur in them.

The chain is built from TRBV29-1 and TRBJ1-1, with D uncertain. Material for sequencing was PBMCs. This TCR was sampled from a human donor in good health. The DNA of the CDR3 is TGCAGCGTTGAAAGAGGGAACACTGAAGCTTTCTTT. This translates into CSVERGNTEAFF.